One sample yielded the 16 T cell receptor beta chains listed below, sequenced in a study of regulatory T cells in long-lasting Graves disease. Described time point: newly diagnosed GD, antithyroid drugs for less than 3 months. PBMC RNA served as the TCR library source. HTBI primers from iRepertoire and Arm-PCR of CDR3 regions yielded the TCR beta libraries. TCRdb passed the multiplex PCR reads through MiXCR, listing each CDR3 protein once. The sample consists of 370,000 or so distinct CDR3 sequences, 15% to 20% of them appearing once. These data were likewise used in another study, on T cells in Graves' hyperthyroidism and ophthalmopathy.

Sequenced here: peripheral blood mononuclear cells (PBMCs), sampled at new diagnosis, from a patient treated with antithyroid drugs. Source of these receptors: a woman younger than 35 with Graves disease.

This rearrangement joins TRBV5-8 to TRBJ2-5; TRBD1 matches 9 bases. The germline V gene has CDR1 SGHTS and CDR2 YDEGEE. The CDR3 loop spans 15 amino acids. Losses at the gene ends were 4 bases for V and 5 bases for J; bases not matched to a gene: 9. For the CDR3, the DNA is TGTGCCAGCAGCCCGGGGGACAGGGCGAAGGAGACCCAGTACTTC. The encoded protein is CASSPGDRAKETQYF.

This clonotype has more than one count but fewer than ten. The gene calls are TRBV20-1 and TRBJ2-7, with TRBD2 identical over 8 bases. Germline values: CDR1 DFQATT, CDR2 SNEGSKA (reference sequence). The CDR3 has 15 amino acids. Germline trimming cut 1 base from V and 4 bases from J; bases unmatched to any gene: 9. The CDR3 nucleotides are TGCAGTGCTAGAGGAGGAGCGGGAGTCTTATACGAGCAGTACTTC. This sequence encodes CSARGGAGVLYEQYF.

This clonotype was detected many times. The chain carries TRBV5-5 and TRBJ2-5; D is uncertain. Germline V gene data show CDR1 as SGHKS and CDR2 as YYEKEE (reference sequence). V was trimmed by 5 bases and J by 5 bases, leaving 7 bases between them. This CDR3 is 11 amino acids long. CDR3 DNA: TGTGCCAGCAGTTACGCGGAGACCCAGTACTTC. It specifies CASSYAETQYF. The variable domain in full, completed from reference TRBV5-5 and TRBJ2-5, reads DAGVTQSPTHLIKTRGQQVTLRCSPISGHKSVSWYQQVLGQGPQFIFQYYEKEERGRGNFPDRFSARQFPNYSSELNVNALLLGDSALYLCASSYAETQYFGPGTRLLVL.

This clonotype was seen repeatedly, ten times or more. V and J are TRBV30 and TRBJ2-1; TRBD1 might be the D (5 bases). The CDR3 sequence is 14 residues long. Germline lookup yields CDR1 GTSNPN and CDR2 SVGIG (reference sequence). Trimming left V 5 bases short and J 7 bases short, with 18 bases between. The CDR3 coding sequence is TGTGCCTGGGCAGTAGGGGCCCGTACAAATGAGCAGTTCTTC. Encoded protein: CAWAVGARTNEQFF.

This clonotype was observed at least ten times. V is TRBV11-2 and J is TRBJ2-3; D unclear. Trimming pared 7 bases from V and 2 bases from J, leaving 22 bases between. This CDR3 region has 17 residues. Looked up from germline, CDR1 is SGHAT and CDR2 is FQNNGV. The CDR3 DNA follows: TGTGCCAGCACCCTCCCTAAGGCTGGGGTCCTCACAGATACGCAGTATTTT. Residues: CASTLPKAGVLTDTQYF.

In this sample, this clonotype turned up many times. V and J are TRBV3-1 and TRBJ2-7, with D possibly being TRBD2 (6 bases). CDR3 length equals 11 residues. Between the trimmed V and J ends, which lost 5 bases and 5 bases, there was a span of 7 bases. CDR1 and CDR2 from the germline V gene are LGHDT and YNNKEL (reference sequence). The CDR3 DNA is TGTGCCAGCAGCAGACTAGACGAGCAGTACTTC. The encoded protein is CASSRLDEQYF.

The chain carries TRBV6-5 and TRBJ1-1; a weak D match, TRBD1 (5 bases). The CDR3 is 19 amino acids. With 0 bases removed from V and 4 bases from J, the gap between germline ends came to 24 bases. Germline V lookup: CDR1 MNHEY, CDR2 SVGAGI. The CDR3 DNA reads TGTGCCAGCAGTTACTCGGCGGGCCTCGTAGGGGTAGGAGGCACTGAAGCTTTCTTT. Its protein product is CASSYSAGLVGVGGTEAFF.

This clonotype showed up many times. This chain uses TRBV6-2 or TRBV6-3 with TRBJ2-3; 13 bases match TRBD2. The V gene end was trimmed by 5 bases and the J gene end by 5 bases; junction bases not matched to a gene: 4. Germline CDR1 MNHEY, CDR2 SVGEGT. The CDR3 sequence is 15 residues long. In DNA, the CDR3 is TGTGCCAGCAGTACTAGCGGGGGGGCCAAAGATACGCAGTATTTT. Translated: CASSTSGGAKDTQYF.

This clonotype was observed a handful of times. The CDR3 nucleotides read TGTGCCAGCAGCCCTCAACAGGGGGCAGGGTACGAGCAGTACTTC. It specifies CASSPQQGAGYEQYF. The rearrangement links TRBV7-6 to TRBJ2-7, with TRBD1 identical over 9 bases. This CDR3 has 15 amino acids. After removal of 5 bases from V and 4 bases from J, the junction contained 9 bases not matched to a gene. Per the germline V gene, CDR1 is SGHVS and CDR2 is FNYEAQ. Using reference TRBV7-6 and TRBJ2-7 for the parts outside the CDR3, the full variable domain is GAGVSQSPRYKVTKRGQDVALRCDPISGHVSLYWYRQALGQGPEFLTYFNYEAQQDKSGLPNDRFSAERPEGSISTLTIQRTEQRDSAMYRCASSPQQGAGYEQYFGPGTRLTVT.

This clonotype has a count of ten or more. The chain links TRBV2 to TRBJ2-7; 9 bases are shared with TRBD1. The V and J ends lost 6 bases and 3 bases, in that order; junction bases with no gene match: 9. CDR1 is SNHLY, CDR2 FYNNEI, per germline. There are 15 residues in the CDR3. The CDR3 protein is CASSKSGDRDYEQYF. DNA for the CDR3: TGTGCCAGCAGCAAGTCGGGGGACAGGGACTACGAGCAGTACTTC.

This clonotype appeared many times. The rearrangement uses TRBV11-2 and TRBJ1-1, with unresolved D. V gave up 5 bases and J gave up 11 bases, with 12 bases separating them. The CDR3 is 11 amino acids. Germline CDR1 reads SGHAT; CDR2 reads FQNNGV. The CDR3 nucleotides are TGTGCCAGCAGCCAAAAGACGGGGGCTTTCTTT. This codes for CASSQKTGAFF.

This clonotype came up many times. This chain connects TRBV5-1 to TRBJ2-7; TRBD1 matches 10 bases. Germline V gene sequence: CDR1 SGHRS, CDR2 YFSETQ. V lost 0 bases, J lost 6 bases, and 12 bases stayed unmatched. The CDR3 spans 17 residues. CDR3: CASSLATGTGVGSEQYF. The CDR3 DNA reads as TGCGCCAGCAGCTTGGCCACCGGGACAGGGGTGGGTTCCGAGCAGTACTTC.

Comments on this clonotype: Possible read error: a much larger clone is one base away. This chain uses TRBV7-9 with TRBJ2-7; 8 nucleotides agree with TRBD2. Germline V lookup: CDR1 SEHNR, CDR2 FQNEAQ (reference sequence). Germline trimming cut 5 bases from V and 6 bases from J; bases unmatched to any gene: 6. The CDR3 totals 13 residues. CDR3 protein: CASSRTSRGEQYF. Written as DNA, the CDR3 is TGTGCCAGCAGCCGGACTAGCCGAGGCGAGCAGTACTTC. The full variable domain, rest sourced from reference TRBV7-9 and TRBJ2-7, is DTGVSQNPRHKITKRGQNVTFRCDPISEHNRLYWYRQTLGQGPEFLTYFQNEAQLEKSRLLSDRFSAERPKGSFSTLEIQRTEQGDSAMYLCASSRTSRGEQYFGPGTRLTVT.

This clonotype turned up a few times. The rearrangement uses TRBV7-2 and TRBJ2-7, with 8 positions matching TRBD2. V shed 1 base and J 3 bases; nucleotides not matched to a gene: 5. Germline assignment: CDR1 SGHTA and CDR2 FQGNSA. CDR3 length: 15 amino acids. The CDR3 DNA reads TGTGCCAGCAGCTTAGACGGGGGGGGCGGCTACGAGCAGTACTTC. Residues: CASSLDGGGGYEQYF.

This clonotype was found many times. V gene TRBV12-3 or TRBV12-4 combines with J gene TRBJ2-7; 10 nucleotides agree with TRBD1. Trimming removed 7 bases from V and 2 bases from J; junction bases left unmatched: 8. The CDR3 runs 15 residues. CDR3 DNA sequence: TGTGCCAGCAATGACCGGGACAGGGGCCCCTACGAGCAGTACTTC. Amino acid sequence: CASNDRDRGPYEQYF.

This clonotype was detected many times. The chain carries TRBV11-2 and TRBJ1-1; 11 nucleotides agree with TRBD1. The CDR3 runs 13 residues. Per germline, CDR1 SGHAT and CDR2 FQNNGV. The V and J ends lost 5 bases and 5 bases, in that order; junction bases with no gene match: 1. CDR3 sequence (DNA): TGTGCCAGCAGCGGGACAGGGGGAACTGAAGCTTTCTTT. This encodes CASSGTGGTEAFF.